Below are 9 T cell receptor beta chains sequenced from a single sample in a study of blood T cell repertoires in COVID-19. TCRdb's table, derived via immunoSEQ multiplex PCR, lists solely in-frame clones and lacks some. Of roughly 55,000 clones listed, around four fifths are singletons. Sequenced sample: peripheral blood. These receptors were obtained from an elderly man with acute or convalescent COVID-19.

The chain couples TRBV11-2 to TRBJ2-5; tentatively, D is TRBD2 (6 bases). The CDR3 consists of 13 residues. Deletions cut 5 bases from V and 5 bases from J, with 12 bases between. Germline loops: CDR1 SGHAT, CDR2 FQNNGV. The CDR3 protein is CASSPGLRETQYF. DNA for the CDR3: TGTGCCAGCAGCCCGGGACTCAGGGAGACCCAGTACTTC.

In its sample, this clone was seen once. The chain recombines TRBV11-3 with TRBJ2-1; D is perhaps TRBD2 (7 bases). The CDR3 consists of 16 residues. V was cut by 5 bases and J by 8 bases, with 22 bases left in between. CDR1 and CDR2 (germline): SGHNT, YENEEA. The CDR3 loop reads CASSPGDYQGWDEQFF. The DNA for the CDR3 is TGTGCCAGCAGCCCAGGGGACTACCAGGGATGGGATGAGCAGTTCTTC.

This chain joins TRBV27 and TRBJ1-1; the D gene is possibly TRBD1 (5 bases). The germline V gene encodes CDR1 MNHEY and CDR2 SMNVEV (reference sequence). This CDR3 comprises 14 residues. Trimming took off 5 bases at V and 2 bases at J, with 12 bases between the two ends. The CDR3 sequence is CASSPLTDNTEAFF. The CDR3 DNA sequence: TGTGCCAGCAGTCCTCTGACAGACAACACTGAAGCTTTCTTT.

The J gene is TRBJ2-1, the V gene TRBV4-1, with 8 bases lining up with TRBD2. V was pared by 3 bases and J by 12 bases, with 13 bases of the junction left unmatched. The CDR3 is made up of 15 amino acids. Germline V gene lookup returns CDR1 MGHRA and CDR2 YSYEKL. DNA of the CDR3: TGCGCCAGCAGCCAGGTACTAGCGGAGGCCTTTGGGCAGTTCTTC. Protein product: CASSQVLAEAFGQFF.

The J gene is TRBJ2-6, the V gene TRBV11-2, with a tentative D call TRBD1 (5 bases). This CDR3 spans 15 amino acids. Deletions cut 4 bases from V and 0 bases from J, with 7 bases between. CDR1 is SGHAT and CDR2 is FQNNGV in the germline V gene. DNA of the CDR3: TGTGCCAGCAGCTCCAGGGACTCTGGGGCCAACGTCCTGACTTTC. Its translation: CASSSRDSGANVLTF. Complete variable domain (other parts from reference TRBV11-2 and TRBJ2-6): EAGVAQSPRYKIIEKRQSVAFWCNPISGHATLYWYQQILGQGPKLLIQFQNNGVVDDSQLPKDRFSAERLKGVDSTLKIQPAKLEDSAVYLCASSSRDSGANVLTFGAGSRLTVL.

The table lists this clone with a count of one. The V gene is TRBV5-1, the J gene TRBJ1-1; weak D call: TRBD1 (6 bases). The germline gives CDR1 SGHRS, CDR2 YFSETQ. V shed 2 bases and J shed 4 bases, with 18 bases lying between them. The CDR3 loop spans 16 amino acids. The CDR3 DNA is TGCGCCAGCAGCTTATCGGGGGGCAGGCTGAGCACTGAAGCTTTCTTT. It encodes CASSLSGGRLSTEAFF.

The CDR3 reads CATQWGGRAYEQYF. The CDR3 nucleotides are TGTGCCACCCAGTGGGGTGGGAGGGCCTACGAGCAGTACTTC. The genes are TRBV28 and TRBJ2-7; 7 nucleotides match TRBD2. The CDR3 has 14 amino acids. The junction had 11 bases not matched to a gene; V was cut back by 10 bases and J by 2 bases. Germline CDR1 is MDHEN and CDR2 is SYDVKM.

The CDR3 here is CASSPGTSGRNEQFF. The CDR3 bases are TGCGCCAGCAGCCCCGGGACTAGCGGGAGAAATGAGCAGTTCTTC. The chain carries TRBV5-1 and TRBJ2-1; 14 bases agree with TRBD2. This CDR3 spans 15 amino acids. Germline CDR1 and CDR2: SGHRS and YFSETQ. With 4 bases clipped from V and 7 bases from J, the junction kept 4 bases outside the gene matches.

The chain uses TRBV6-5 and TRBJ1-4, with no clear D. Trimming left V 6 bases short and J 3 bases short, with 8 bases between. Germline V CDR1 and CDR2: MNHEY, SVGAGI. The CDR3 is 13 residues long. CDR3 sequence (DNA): TGTGCCAGCAGAAGACTTGCTAATGAAAAACTGTTTTTT. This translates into CASRRLANEKLFF.